The next 8 T cell receptor beta chains were all read from a single sample in a study of CD8 T cells in Susac syndrome. Random hexamers were used to reverse transcribe 0.5 to 1 ug of RNA. TCRdb reanalysed the immunoSEQ multiplex PCR reads using MiXCR and keeps one entry per CDR3 protein. The table records about 100,000 distinct CDR3 sequences, about 95% of them present only once. Material: CD8+ T cells from PBMCs. These receptors came from a human donor with Susac syndrome.

This chain links TRBV5-1 with TRBJ1-2; no clear D gene. This CDR3 spans 12 amino acids. Germline-derived CDR1 and CDR2 are SGHRS and YFSETQ. V lost 0 bases, J lost 6 bases, and 6 bases lay in between. Here the CDR3 DNA reads TGCGCCAGCAGCTTGGGAATGGATGGCTACACCTTC. It encodes CASSLGMDGYTF.

This chain joins TRBV23-1 and TRBJ1-5; tentative D call: TRBD1 (5 bases). TRBV23-1 is treated as an ORF (open reading frame) with a function not yet certain. Trimming removed 8 bases from V and 3 bases from J, with 17 bases in between. The CDR3 totals 15 residues. The CDR3 loop reads CASGDRPGANQPQHF. CDR3 in DNA: TGCGCCAGCGGAGACAGACCAGGCGCCAATCAGCCCCAGCATTTT.

The rearrangement uses TRBV11-2 and TRBJ2-3, with D hard to call. Germline lookup yields CDR1 SGHAT and CDR2 FQNNGV. V shed 7 bases and J shed 2 bases, with 4 bases lying between them. The CDR3 extends over 11 amino acids. This CDR3 is CASKYTDTQYF. CDR3 sequence (DNA): TGTGCCAGCAAATACACAGATACGCAGTATTTT. Variable domain in full (rest from reference TRBV11-2 and TRBJ2-3): EAGVAQSPRYKIIEKRQSVAFWCNPISGHATLYWYQQILGQGPKLLIQFQNNGVVDDSQLPKDRFSAERLKGVDSTLKIQPAKLEDSAVYLCASKYTDTQYFGPGTRLTVL.

The CDR3 sequence is CASIAVAGVAREAFF. The DNA for the CDR3 is TGTGCCAGCATCGCTGTAGCGGGCGTTGCTCGTGAAGCTTTCTTT. J is TRBJ1-1 and V is TRBV11-1; no definite D call. Germline CDR1 reads SGHAT; CDR2 reads FQDESV (reference sequence). The CDR3 totals 15 residues. V was trimmed by 7 bases and J by 7 bases, leaving 22 bases between them.

The V and J genes are TRBV7-9 and TRBJ2-1; 7 bases map to TRBD2. Per germline, CDR1 SEHNR and CDR2 FQNEAQ (reference sequence). J lost 3 bases, V lost 5 bases, and 7 bases had no gene match. CDR3 length: 15 residues. The CDR3 nucleotides are TGTGCCAGCAGCCCTGTTGGGGACTACTACAATGAGCAGTTCTTC. Translation gives CASSPVGDYYNEQFF.

This sequence joins TRBV29-1 and TRBJ2-7; 9 positions agree with TRBD1. The CDR3 totals 11 residues. Germline CDR1 SQVTM, CDR2 ANQGSEA. V lost 7 bases and J lost 6; bases outside the gene matches: 4. CDR3: CSAVTGGEQYF. The CDR3 bases are TGCAGCGCCGTGACAGGGGGCGAGCAGTACTTC.

This chain connects TRBV29-1 to TRBJ2-5, with D perhaps TRBD2 (5 bases). Trimming cost V 0 bases and J 2 bases, with 16 bases left between them. The germline V gene has CDR1 SQVTM and CDR2 ANQGSEA. The CDR3 runs to 16 residues. The CDR3 nucleotides are TGCAGCGTTGAAGATCCGGGCAGGTGGAGGCAAGAGACCCAGTACTTC. Its translation: CSVEDPGRWRQETQYF.

The chain employs TRBV29-1 and TRBJ2-7; D is unclear. The length of the CDR3 is 12 residues. Germline V lookup: CDR1 SQVTM, CDR2 ANQGSEA. V lost 4 bases and J 2 bases, leaving 9 bases between the germline ends. The CDR3 reads CSVVGYPYEQYF. The DNA of the CDR3 is TGCAGCGTTGTGGGTTATCCCTACGAGCAGTACTTC.